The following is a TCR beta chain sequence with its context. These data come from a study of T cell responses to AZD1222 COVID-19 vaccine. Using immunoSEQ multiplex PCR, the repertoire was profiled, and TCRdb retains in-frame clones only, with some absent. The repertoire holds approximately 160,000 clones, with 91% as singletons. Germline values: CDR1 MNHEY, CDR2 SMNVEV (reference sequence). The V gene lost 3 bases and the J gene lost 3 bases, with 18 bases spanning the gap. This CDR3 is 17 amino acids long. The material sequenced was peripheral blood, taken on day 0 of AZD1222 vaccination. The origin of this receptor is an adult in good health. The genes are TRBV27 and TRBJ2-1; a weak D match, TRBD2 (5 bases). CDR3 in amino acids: CASSFSPGDYNYNEQFF. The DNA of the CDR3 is TGTGCCAGCAGTTTTAGCCCGGGTGACTACAACTACAATGAGCAGTTCTTC.